This T cell receptor beta chain derives from a study of cytomegalovirus exposure and HLA in healthy donors. The PCR used 60 Vbeta and 13 Jbeta primers. Source study methods: Unique TCR beta chains numbered about 72 million in a later analysis, with around 11 million shared. Here immunoSEQ multiplex PCR was the method, and the copy in TCRdb shows in-frame clones only, minus some. V, J and clone size derive from that table, while D and trimming were established from the DNA sequence. The sample yields 200,000 or so clones, roughly 84% seen once. On this clone itself: Antigen: not known.

Points from the study as a whole: Trimming of TCR beta V- and J-genes showed a link, identified in a later analysis, to a missense DCLRE1C variant.

This clonotype was obtained from a girl in the first two years of life in good health and CMV-seronegative. The sequenced sample was PBMCs.

The chain's CDR3 is CASSLRGGLNQETQYF. CDR3 in DNA: TGTGCCAGCAGCTTACGAGGAGGGCTAAACCAAGAGACCCAGTACTTC. This rearrangement joins TRBV11-2 to TRBJ2-5; D is possibly TRBD2 (6 bases). V gave up 2 bases and J gave up 0 bases, with 13 bases separating them. This CDR3 contains 16 residues. Per the germline V gene, CDR1 is SGHAT and CDR2 is FQNNGV.